Listed here are 18 T cell receptor beta chains from one sample, sequenced in a study of OX40 agonist ivuxolimab in advanced cancers. TCRdb's table, derived via immunoSEQ multiplex PCR, lists solely in-frame clones and lacks some. The table lists 90,000 to 95,000 clones, less than 90% of them singletons. The specimen comprised CD4+ or CD8+ T cells sorted from blood, sampled in a trial of the OX40 agonist ivuxolimab. These receptor sequences come from an adult with an advanced solid tumor such as melanoma, head and neck, liver or kidney cancer.

This chain uses TRBV9 with TRBJ1-4; perhaps TRBD1 as D (5 bases). Germline CDR1 reads SGDLS; CDR2 reads YYNGEE. V was clipped by 4 bases and J by 0 bases, with 19 bases between them. The CDR3 has 18 residues. The CDR3 nucleotides read TGTGCCAGCAGCCCGGACATCAACCCTTCAGCAACTAATGAAAAACTGTTTTTT. Translating gives CASSPDINPSATNEKLFF.

The chain links TRBV19 to TRBJ2-4; 9 nucleotides agree with TRBD1. Germline loops: CDR1 LNHDA, CDR2 SQIVND (reference sequence). V shed 5 bases, J shed 0 bases, and the junction held 2 bases outside the gene matches. This CDR3 is built from 15 residues. The CDR3 sequence: CASSYRGQAKNIQYF. CDR3 DNA sequence: TGTGCCAGTAGTTACAGGGGGCAAGCCAAAAACATTCAGTACTTC. The full variable domain, its missing parts supplied by reference TRBV19 and TRBJ2-4, is DGGITQSPKYLFRKEGQNVTLSCEQNLNHDAMYWYRQDPGQGLRLIYYSQIVNDFQKGDIAEGYSVSREKKESFPLTVTSAQKNPTAFYLCASSYRGQAKNIQYFGAGTRLSVL.

This clone was seen a few times. The chain uses TRBV11-3 and TRBJ2-1; unclear D gene. The germline CDR1 and CDR2 sequences are SGHNT and YENEEA. V was shortened by 0 bases and J by 7 bases, with 10 bases between the two germline ends. This CDR3 has 14 residues. For the CDR3, the DNA is TGTGCCAGCAGCTTAGATTGGGAAGATAATGAGCAGTTCTTC. Protein sequence: CASSLDWEDNEQFF.

The genes are TRBV15 and TRBJ2-5; no clear D. In germline, CDR1 is LNHNV, CDR2 YYDKDF (reference sequence). With 0 bases removed from V and 5 bases from J, the gap between germline ends came to 13 bases. The CDR3 spans 15 residues. The CDR3 is CATSRDLPGLETQYF. The CDR3 DNA reads TGTGCCACCAGCAGAGATCTACCCGGGTTGGAGACCCAGTACTTC.

The genes are TRBV18 and TRBJ2-2, with D uncertain. Trimming removed 3 bases at V and 0 bases at J, with 5 bases between. The CDR3 is 14 amino acids. Germline values: CDR1 KGHSH, CDR2 LQKENI. This chain's CDR3 is CASSPQANTGELFF. The CDR3 DNA reads TGTGCCAGCTCACCTCAAGCGAACACCGGGGAGCTGTTTTTT.

The chain links TRBV13 to TRBJ2-7; D perhaps matches TRBD2 (5 bases). The CDR3 extends over 13 amino acids. The germline CDR1 and CDR2 sequences are PRHDT and FYEKMQ (reference sequence). Trimming stripped 6 bases from V and 7 bases from J, with 16 bases between. The CDR3 spells CASRRPGTGEQYF. In DNA, the CDR3 is TGTGCCAGCAGGCGTCCGGGAACTGGGGAGCAGTACTTC.

The gene calls are TRBV7-3 and TRBJ2-1; TRBD2 agrees at 7 bases. The CDR3 is made up of 14 amino acids. Germline V gene sequence: CDR1 SGHTA, CDR2 FQGTGA. With 4 bases clipped from V and 5 bases from J, the junction kept 5 bases outside the gene matches. The CDR3 here is CASSSGGYNNEQFF. CDR3 bases: TGTGCCAGCAGCTCCGGGGGGTACAACAATGAGCAGTTCTTC.

The chain has TRBV5-1 and TRBJ2-7; TRBD1 agrees at 9 bases. Germline CDR1 SGHRS, CDR2 YFSETQ. Unmatched junction bases numbered 9, after V lost 4 bases and J lost 1 base. This CDR3 is built from 16 residues. DNA of the CDR3: TGCGCCAGCAGCGGGGGACAGGGAATAGGTTCCTACGAGCAGTACTTC. Translating it yields CASSGGQGIGSYEQYF. Filled out from reference TRBV5-1 and TRBJ2-7, the complete variable domain reads KAGVTQTPRYLIKTRGQQVTLSCSPISGHRSVSWYQQTPGQGLQFLFEYFSETQRNKGNFPGRFSGRQFSNSRSEMNVSTLELGDSALYLCASSGGQGIGSYEQYFGPGTRLTVT.

V is TRBV21-1 and J is TRBJ2-7; the table's D gene call, TRBD2, was not cross checked with the DNA. TRBV21-1 is recorded as a pseudogene. The CDR3 totals 15 residues. The CDR3 loop is CASSHTGPGSYEQYF. The CDR3 DNA is TGTGCCAGCAGCCACACCGGACCGGGGTCCTACGAGCAGTACTTC.

The V and J genes are TRBV5-6 and TRBJ2-7, with D maybe TRBD2 (5 bases). The CDR3 covers 14 residues. V lost 2 bases to trimming and J lost 2 bases, with 11 bases between them. CDR1 is SGHDT, CDR2 YYEEEE, per germline. The CDR3, as DNA: TGTGCCAGCAGCTTCGGAGGTGCCGCCTACGAGCAGTACTTC. It translates to CASSFGGAAYEQYF.

CDR3: CASSPRLAGGLTEQFF. In DNA form, the CDR3 reads TGTGCCAGCAGCCCAAGACTAGCGGGGGGCCTAACAGAGCAGTTCTTC. This sequence joins TRBV5-8 and TRBJ2-1; the match to TRBD2 covers 13 bases. The ends lost 4 bases at V and 10 bases at J; junction bases unmatched: 11. The CDR3 is 16 amino acids. Germline lookup yields CDR1 SGHTS and CDR2 YDEGEE.

The gene calls are TRBV9 and TRBJ2-1, with D perhaps TRBD2 (6 bases). V lost 3 bases to trimming and J lost 4 bases, with 14 bases between them. Germline CDR1 reads SGDLS; CDR2 reads YYNGEE. CDR3 length: 15 residues. The chain's CDR3 is CASSEGLLPYNEQFF. As DNA, the CDR3 is TGTGCCAGCAGCGAGGGACTTCTACCTTACAATGAGCAGTTCTTC.

V gene TRBV5-4 combines with J gene TRBJ2-3; either TRBD1 or TRBD2 may supply D (6 bases each). Germline assignment: CDR1 SGHNT and CDR2 YYREEE (reference sequence). The CDR3 has 17 amino acids. Trimming removed 4 bases at V and 6 bases at J, with 24 bases between. Here the CDR3 reads CASSILQGGRGGDTQYF. CDR3 nucleotides: TGTGCCAGCAGCATACTACAGGGAGGCCGAGGAGGGGATACGCAGTATTTT.

The V and J genes are TRBV11-2 and TRBJ2-1; tentatively, D is TRBD2 (5 bases). Trimming left V 5 bases short and J 3 bases short, with 8 bases between. Germline V lookup: CDR1 SGHAT, CDR2 FQNNGV. The CDR3 is 13 amino acids. CDR3: CASSPGDYNEQFF. The CDR3 DNA follows: TGTGCCAGCAGCCCCGGGGACTACAATGAGCAGTTCTTC.

This chain uses TRBV6-5 with TRBJ2-7, with D possibly TRBD2 on 7 matching bases. Between the trimmed V and J ends, which lost 6 bases and 0 bases, there was a span of 15 bases. The CDR3 extends over 15 amino acids. From germline, CDR1 is MNHEY and CDR2 SVGAGI. The CDR3 is CASRPGGGSSYEQYF. CDR3 bases: TGTGCCAGCAGGCCGGGGGGCGGGAGCTCCTACGAGCAGTACTTC.

The chain carries TRBV5-4 and TRBJ2-5; 11 bases agree with TRBD2. The germline CDR1 and CDR2 sequences are SGHNT and YYREEE (reference sequence). Unmatched junction bases numbered 3, after V lost 0 bases and J lost 5 bases. This CDR3 spans 15 amino acids. The CDR3 loop reads CASSLVAGGVETQYF. CDR3 DNA: TGTGCCAGCAGCTTGGTAGCGGGGGGGGTCGAGACCCAGTACTTC.

J is TRBJ2-7 and V is TRBV12-5; the D call may be TRBD1 or TRBD2 (5 bases each). Deletions cut 2 bases from V and 2 bases from J, with 16 bases between. The CDR3 contains 16 residues. CDR1 and CDR2 from the germline V gene are LGHNT and FRNRAP. CDR3 sequence (DNA): TGTGCTAGTGGTTTGACCCCCGGGACGAGAACCTACGAGCAGTACTTC. It translates to CASGLTPGTRTYEQYF. The full variable domain, in which reference TRBV12-5 and TRBJ2-7 provide the parts outside the CDR3, is DARVTQTPRHKVTEMGQEVTMRCQPILGHNTVFWYRQTMMQGLELLAYFRNRAPLDDSGMPKDRFSAEMPDATLATLKIQPSEPRDSAVYFCASGLTPGTRTYEQYFGPGTRLTVT.

This sequence joins TRBV6-1 and TRBJ1-5; 7 bases line up with TRBD1. V was pared by 6 bases and J by 4 bases, with 9 bases of the junction left unmatched. The CDR3 length is 15 residues. Germline assignment: CDR1 MNHNS and CDR2 SASEGT. This chain's CDR3 is CASSSGTASNQPQHF. CDR3 bases: TGTGCCAGCAGCTCCGGGACAGCCAGTAATCAGCCCCAGCATTTT.